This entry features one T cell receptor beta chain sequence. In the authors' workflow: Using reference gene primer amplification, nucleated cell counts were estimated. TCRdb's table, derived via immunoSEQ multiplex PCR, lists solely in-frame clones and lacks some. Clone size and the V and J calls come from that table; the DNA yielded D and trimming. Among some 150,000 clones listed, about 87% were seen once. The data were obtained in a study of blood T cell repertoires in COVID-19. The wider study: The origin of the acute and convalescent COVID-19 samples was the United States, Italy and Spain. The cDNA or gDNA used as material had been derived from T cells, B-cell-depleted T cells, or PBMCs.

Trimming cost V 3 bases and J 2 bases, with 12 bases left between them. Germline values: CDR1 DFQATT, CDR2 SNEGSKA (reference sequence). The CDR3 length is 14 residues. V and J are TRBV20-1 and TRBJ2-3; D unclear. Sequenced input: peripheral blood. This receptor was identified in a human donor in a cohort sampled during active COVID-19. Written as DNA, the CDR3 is TGCAGTGCTAGTTTGGGCGCAGACACAGATACGCAGTATTTT. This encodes CSASLGADTDTQYF.